This TCR beta chain was sequenced for a study of regulatory and conventional T cells in RAG deficiency. Study-level points and caveats: In Omenn syndrome, Treg and Tconv repertoires overlapped >75%.

The table came from immunoSEQ multiplex PCR; TCRdb's copy has only in-frame clones and leaves some out. The sample yields approximately 46,000 clones, 90% seen once. Trimming stripped 8 bases from V and 3 bases from J, with 11 bases between. Germline V gene sequence: CDR1 MNHEY, CDR2 SVGAGI. The CDR3 runs to 12 residues. This clone occurred once. What it binds is not known. The sorted conventional CD4+ T cells were CD25-low and CD127-high, with genomic DNA sequenced. These records were also assigned to another study, of regulatory T cells. That source notes: The primer mix had 52 TRBV and 13 TRBJ primers.

The TCR was taken from a human donor in good health. The sequencing sample was made of CD4+ effector T cells sorted from blood. This chain joins TRBV6-5 and TRBJ2-7, with no clear D. CDR3 amino acids: CASVSRVYEQYF. In nucleotides, the CDR3 is TGTGCCAGCGTAAGTCGGGTCTACGAGCAGTACTTC.